The 29 T cell receptor beta chains reported below all come from one sample, sequenced in a study of PD-1 blockade in classical Hodgkin lymphoma. Stated time point: cycle 4 day 1 (C4D1), after less than seven weeks of nivolumab. All the patients suffered relapse after autologous stem cell transplantation, and brentuximab vedotin exposure differed. CD8+ T cells were isolated from thawed PBMCs by magnetic negative selection. Libraries were prepared by immunoSEQ multiplex PCR; TCRdb keeps only in-frame clonotypes and omits some of them. The sample has approximately 20,000 clones; roughly nine tenths are singletons. Here the sequenced sample was CD8+ T cells from blood, taken before the fourth cycle of nivolumab. Receptor source: a human donor with classical Hodgkin lymphoma.

The CDR3 sequence is CASTGSGANVLTF. DNA for the CDR3: TGTGCCAGCACAGGGTCCGGGGCCAACGTCCTGACTTTC. This chain links TRBV2 with TRBJ2-6; tentative D call: TRBD1 (5 bases). The CDR3 has 13 residues. Germline V lookup: CDR1 SNHLY, CDR2 FYNNEI. Trimming left V 7 bases short and J 4 bases short, with 8 bases between.

This chain connects TRBV11-2 to TRBJ2-2; 8 positions agree with TRBD1. V lost 3 bases to trimming and J lost 1 base; unmatched junction nucleotides: 1. The CDR3 is 15 amino acids. Germline assignment: CDR1 SGHAT and CDR2 FQNNGV. Here the CDR3 reads CASSFGTGNTGELFF. The CDR3 DNA reads TGTGCCAGCAGCTTTGGGACAGGGAACACCGGGGAGCTGTTTTTT.

The V call is TRBV9, the J call TRBJ2-7; TRBD2 might be the D (6 bases). V was pared by 2 bases and J by 4 bases, with 16 bases between. The CDR3 length is 15 residues. Germline values: CDR1 SGDLS, CDR2 YYNGEE. In nucleotides, the CDR3 is TGTGCCAGCAGCGTCGAGAGGGCGGGATTTTACGAGCAGTACTTC. Translation: CASSVERAGFYEQYF.

This chain uses TRBV27 with TRBJ2-7; 11 bases agree with TRBD2. This CDR3 comprises 16 residues. Germline V gene data show CDR1 as MNHEY and CDR2 as SMNVEV (reference sequence). Germline trimming cut 5 bases from V and 0 bases from J; bases unmatched to any gene: 6. CDR3 in amino acids: CASSPGTSGLSYEQYF. CDR3 nucleotide sequence: TGTGCCAGCAGTCCCGGGACTAGCGGCCTCTCCTACGAGCAGTACTTC.

The V call is TRBV18, the J call TRBJ2-1; tentatively, D is TRBD2 (5 bases). Germline V CDR1 and CDR2: KGHSH, LQKENI. The CDR3 contains 19 residues. Trimming removed 2 bases at V and 5 bases at J, with 25 bases between. DNA of the CDR3: TGTGCCAGCTCACCAAGGGAGTTGGCCGAGGTAATGTCGCACAATGAGCAGTTCTTC. Translation gives CASSPRELAEVMSHNEQFF.

The chain uses TRBV13 and TRBJ2-1; 8 bases line up with TRBD2. The V and J ends lost 4 bases and 6 bases, in that order; junction bases with no gene match: 5. The CDR3 loop spans 14 amino acids. From germline, CDR1 is PRHDT and CDR2 FYEKMQ (reference sequence). This CDR3 is CASSSGLEFNEQFF. CDR3 in DNA: TGTGCCAGCAGCTCGGGACTAGAGTTCAATGAGCAGTTCTTC.

V usage is TRBV5-5 and J usage is TRBJ1-4; D is possibly TRBD1 (5 bases). Germline CDR1 reads SGHKS; CDR2 reads YYEKEE (reference sequence). V lost 3 bases, J lost 5 bases, and 20 bases lay in between. This CDR3 is 17 amino acids long. The CDR3 reads CASSSSRDGAGNEKLFF. The CDR3 DNA is TGTGCCAGCAGCTCGTCCCGGGACGGGGCCGGCAATGAAAAACTGTTTTTT.

J is TRBJ2-2 and V is TRBV5-6, with a possible D match to TRBD2 (6 bases). Trimming took off 0 bases at V and 5 bases at J, with 8 bases between the two ends. Germline V gene sequence: CDR1 SGHDT, CDR2 YYEEEE. The CDR3 consists of 14 residues. The CDR3 region is CASSLETSTGELFF. CDR3 bases: TGTGCCAGCAGCTTGGAGACTAGTACCGGGGAGCTGTTTTTT.

The chain joins TRBV20-1 to TRBJ1-1, with TRBD1 as a possible D gene (6 bases). V lost 5 bases and J lost 7, with 11 bases in between. Germline values: CDR1 DFQATT, CDR2 SNEGSKA (reference sequence). The CDR3 is made up of 11 amino acids. The CDR3 sequence is CSAPEGGEAFF. For the CDR3, the DNA is TGCAGTGCTCCAGAGGGGGGTGAAGCTTTCTTT.

V is TRBV12-5 and J is TRBJ2-2, with D maybe TRBD2 (6 bases). CDR1 is LGHNT, CDR2 FRNRAP, per germline. The CDR3 totals 16 residues. V gave up 5 bases and J gave up 0 bases, with 13 bases separating them. CDR3 protein: CASGPEGLANTGELFF. The CDR3 DNA reads TGTGCTAGTGGTCCGGAGGGCTTAGCGAACACCGGGGAGCTGTTTTTT.

In DNA form, the CDR3 reads TGTGCCAGCAGTTTAGGCCTCGGGGAGCAGTTCTTC. As protein: CASSLGLGEQFF. The V gene is TRBV27, the J gene TRBJ2-1; no firm D call. Germline values: CDR1 MNHEY, CDR2 SMNVEV (reference sequence). The CDR3 covers 12 residues. The V end lost 2 bases, the J end lost 10 bases, and 9 bases lay between the germline ends.

This chain joins TRBV4-1 and TRBJ2-5; 7 bases align to TRBD1. CDR3 size: 18 residues. V lost 0 bases and J lost 2; bases outside the gene matches: 12. Germline V gene data show CDR1 as MGHRA and CDR2 as YSYEKL. The CDR3, as DNA: TGCGCCAGCAGCCAAGATATGAGTGGGGGACAGCGTCAAGAGACCCAGTACTTC. Its protein product is CASSQDMSGGQRQETQYF.

The rearrangement joins TRBV27 to TRBJ2-5; the match to TRBD2 covers 15 bases. Germline CDR1 is MNHEY and CDR2 is SMNVEV (reference sequence). V was pared by 2 bases and J by 5 bases, with 0 bases of the junction left unmatched. The CDR3 runs 15 residues. The CDR3, as DNA: TGTGCCAGCAGTTTAGGGACTAGCGGGAGGGAGACCCAGTACTTC. Its translation: CASSLGTSGRETQYF.

V gene TRBV7-9 combines with J gene TRBJ2-7; D is tentatively TRBD1 or TRBD2 (5 bases each). This CDR3 has 18 residues. Germline assignment: CDR1 SEHNR and CDR2 FQNEAQ (reference sequence). The V and J ends lost 5 bases and 1 base respectively, with 24 bases between them. CDR3 amino acids: CASSNGGRSGRVSYEQYF. In DNA, the CDR3 is TGTGCCAGCAGCAATGGGGGTCGGAGCGGCAGGGTGTCCTACGAGCAGTACTTC.

The chain combines TRBV27 with TRBJ2-7, with 12 nucleotides matching TRBD1. V gave up 3 bases and J gave up 3 bases; unmatched junction bases: 3. The CDR3 is made up of 15 amino acids. Germline V gene data show CDR1 as MNHEY and CDR2 as SMNVEV (reference sequence). CDR3 residues: CASSLGTGGGYEQYF. In DNA form, the CDR3 reads TGTGCCAGCAGTTTGGGGACAGGGGGCGGCTACGAGCAGTACTTC.

V usage is TRBV25-1 and J usage is TRBJ1-5, with 11 bases matching TRBD1. In germline, CDR1 is MGHDK, CDR2 SYGVNS. The CDR3 has 13 amino acids. V lost 8 bases and J lost 7; bases outside the gene matches: 4. For the CDR3, the DNA is TGTGCCAGCTCCAGGACAGGGGGCCAGCCCCAGCATTTT. It yields the protein CASSRTGGQPQHF.

The chain uses TRBV7-9 and TRBJ1-4; 11 bases are a match to TRBD1. The germline CDR1 and CDR2 sequences are SEHNR and FQNEAQ (reference sequence). V dropped 5 bases and J dropped 7; count of bases not matched to a gene: 6. The CDR3 spans 15 residues. CDR3 amino acids: CASSPRDRGSEKLFF. The CDR3 DNA follows: TGTGCCAGCAGCCCCCGGGACAGGGGGAGTGAAAAACTGTTTTTT.

The J gene is TRBJ1-2, the V gene TRBV5-1, with 10 bases lining up with TRBD1. Per the germline V gene, CDR1 is SGHRS and CDR2 is YFSETQ. The CDR3 length is 12 residues. V trimming: 7 bases; J trimming: 6 bases; junction bases outside the gene matches: 3. CDR3 sequence (DNA): TGCGCCAGCCGACAGGGGGCGGATGGCTACACCTTC. Its protein is CASRQGADGYTF.

J is TRBJ1-1 and V is TRBV27; the D is unclear. The germline V gene encodes CDR1 MNHEY and CDR2 SMNVEV (reference sequence). CDR3 length: 13 amino acids. Trimming removed 6 bases from V and 7 bases from J, with 15 bases in between. The CDR3 loop reads CASRKGPRVEAFF. The CDR3 DNA sequence: TGTGCCAGCAGAAAGGGCCCGCGGGTTGAAGCTTTCTTT.

The sample holds one count of this clone. The gene calls are TRBV9 and TRBJ1-2; weak D call: TRBD1 (6 bases). CDR1 SGDLS and CDR2 YYNGEE come from the germline V gene. The CDR3 loop spans 15 amino acids. Trimming removed 3 bases at V and 4 bases at J, with 16 bases between. CDR3 in amino acids: CASSAWDTVTYGYTF. The CDR3, as DNA: TGTGCCAGCAGCGCATGGGACACCGTAACCTATGGCTACACCTTC.

The chain links TRBV9 to TRBJ1-2, with D tentatively TRBD1 (6 bases). CDR3 length: 12 residues. Looked up from germline, CDR1 is SGDLS and CDR2 is YYNGEE. V was trimmed by 7 bases and J by 8 bases, leaving 15 bases between them. Here the CDR3 reads CASSDRYEGYTF. CDR3 bases: TGTGCCAGCTCGGACAGATATGAGGGCTACACCTTC.

The gene calls are TRBV28 and TRBJ2-3; no firm D call. Trimming shortened V by 4 bases and J by 2 bases, and 4 bases separated the two germline ends. CDR3 length: 12 amino acids. Germline V lookup: CDR1 MDHEN, CDR2 SYDVKM. The CDR3 nucleotides read TGTGCCAGCAGTTACACCACAGATACGCAGTATTTT. Protein sequence: CASSYTTDTQYF.

This chain links TRBV9 with TRBJ2-5, with D unclear. The V and J ends lost 0 bases and 4 bases respectively, with 10 bases between them. CDR1 and CDR2 (germline): SGDLS, YYNGEE. This CDR3 has 14 amino acids. CDR3 nucleotides: TGTGCCAGCAGCGTAGGAAGACTGCCAGAGACCCAGTACTTC. Residues: CASSVGRLPETQYF.

The chain combines TRBV2 with TRBJ2-7; 10 nucleotides align to TRBD1. Germline-derived CDR1 and CDR2 are SNHLY and FYNNEI. CDR3 length equals 17 residues. Trimming cost V 4 bases and J 6 bases; bases outside gene matches: 15. CDR3 amino acids: CASSGALEGQGLFEQYF. CDR3 sequence (DNA): TGTGCCAGCAGTGGGGCTTTAGAGGGACAGGGGCTCTTCGAGCAGTACTTC.

This rearrangement joins TRBV7-9 to TRBJ2-7; no firm D call. V lost 2 bases to trimming and J lost 4 bases, with 12 bases between them. The CDR3 is 14 amino acids. CDR1 and CDR2 from the germline V gene are SEHNR and FQNEAQ (reference sequence). CDR3 region: CASSLTPVYYEQYF. In DNA, the CDR3 is TGTGCCAGCAGCTTAACCCCGGTTTATTACGAGCAGTACTTC.

V gene TRBV6-1 combines with J gene TRBJ2-7, with D tentatively TRBD2 (6 bases). Trimming stripped 3 bases from V and 3 bases from J, with 18 bases between. Germline loops: CDR1 MNHNS, CDR2 SASEGT. This CDR3 spans 16 amino acids. In DNA, the CDR3 is TGTGCCAGCAGTGAGCGAGTAGCGGCCGGCGGCTACGAGCAGTACTTC. Translation: CASSERVAAGGYEQYF.

The J gene is TRBJ2-7, the V gene TRBV4-1; 9 bases agree with TRBD1. The germline gives CDR1 MGHRA, CDR2 YSYEKL. The CDR3 consists of 16 residues. V lost 4 bases and J lost 7; bases outside the gene matches: 14. CDR3 sequence: CASSPRTGERREEQYF. The CDR3 nucleotides read TGCGCCAGCAGCCCAAGGACAGGGGAGAGACGAGAGGAGCAGTACTTC.

The genes are TRBV9 and TRBJ2-1, with TRBD2 matching 7 bases. The CDR3 is made up of 16 amino acids. Germline-derived CDR1 and CDR2 are SGDLS and YYNGEE. The V and J ends lost 0 bases and 4 bases, in that order; junction bases with no gene match: 7. This CDR3 is CASSVAGGGLYNEQFF. CDR3 sequence (DNA): TGTGCCAGCAGCGTAGCTGGGGGGGGTCTATACAATGAGCAGTTCTTC.

The rearrangement uses TRBV29-1 and TRBJ2-7, with TRBD1 matching 8 bases. Trimming cost V 5 bases and J 4 bases; bases outside gene matches: 4. This CDR3 has 12 amino acids. CDR1 SQVTM and CDR2 ANQGSEA come from the germline V gene. DNA of the CDR3: TGCAGCGTTTCAGGGGGCATTTACGAGCAGTACTTC. It codes for CSVSGGIYEQYF.